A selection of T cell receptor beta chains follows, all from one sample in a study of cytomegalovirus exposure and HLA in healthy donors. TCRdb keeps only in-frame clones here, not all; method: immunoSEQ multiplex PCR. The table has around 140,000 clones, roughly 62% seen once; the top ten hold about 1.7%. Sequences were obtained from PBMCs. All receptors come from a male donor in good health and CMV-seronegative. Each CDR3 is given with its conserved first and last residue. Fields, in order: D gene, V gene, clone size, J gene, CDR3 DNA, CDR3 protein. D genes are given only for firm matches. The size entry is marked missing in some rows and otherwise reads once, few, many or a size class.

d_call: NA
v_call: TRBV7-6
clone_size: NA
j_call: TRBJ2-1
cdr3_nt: TGTGCCAGCAGCGGAGATAGCAATGAGCAGTTCTTC
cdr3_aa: CASSGDSNEQFF

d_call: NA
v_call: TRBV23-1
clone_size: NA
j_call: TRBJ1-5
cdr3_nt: TGCGCCAGCAGTCAAACCCCCGGACGGACCAGGAGGGGTCAGCCCCAGCATTTT
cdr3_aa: CASSQTPGRTRRGQPQHF

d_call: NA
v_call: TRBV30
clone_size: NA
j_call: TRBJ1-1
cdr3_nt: TGTGCCTGGAGGCCGACCGGGGGAGGAGCTTTCTTT
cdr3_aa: CAWRPTGGGAFF

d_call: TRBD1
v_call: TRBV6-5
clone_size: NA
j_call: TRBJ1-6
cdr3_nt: TGTGCCAGCAGTTACTTTACAGGGGATTATAATTCACCCCTCCACTTT
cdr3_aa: CASSYFTGDYNSPLHF

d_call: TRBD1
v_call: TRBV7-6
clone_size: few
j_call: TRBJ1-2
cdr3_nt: TGTGCCAGCAGCCCTACCGGCGGGACAGCGCATGGCTACACCTTC
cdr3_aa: CASSPTGGTAHGYTF

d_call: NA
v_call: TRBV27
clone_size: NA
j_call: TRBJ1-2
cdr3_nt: TGTGCCAGCAGTTTCAGGAGAGGGGGTGGCTACACCTTC
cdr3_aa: CASSFRRGGGYTF

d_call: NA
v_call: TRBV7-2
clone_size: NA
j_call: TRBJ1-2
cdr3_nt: TGTGCCAGCAGCTTAGGAGGAGCCGTTAACTATGGCTACACCTTC
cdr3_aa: CASSLGGAVNYGYTF

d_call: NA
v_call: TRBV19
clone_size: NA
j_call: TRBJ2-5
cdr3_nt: TGTGCCAGTAGTATAAGCGCAGCGTCCCGGGAGACCCAGTACTTC
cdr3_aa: CASSISAASRETQYF

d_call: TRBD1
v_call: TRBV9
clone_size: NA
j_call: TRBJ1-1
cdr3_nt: TGTGCCAGCAGCATACAGGGACAGATGAACACTGAAGCTTTCTTT
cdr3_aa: CASSIQGQMNTEAFF

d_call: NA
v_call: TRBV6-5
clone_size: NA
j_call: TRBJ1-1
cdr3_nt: TGTGCCAGCAGGCACTTCTTCGCGGGGAACACTGAAGCTTTCTTT
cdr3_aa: CASRHFFAGNTEAFF

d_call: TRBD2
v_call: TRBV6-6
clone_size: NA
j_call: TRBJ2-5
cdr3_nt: TGTGCCAGCAGTGACGCGGGGGGTGAGACCCAGTACTTC
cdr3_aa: CASSDAGGETQYF

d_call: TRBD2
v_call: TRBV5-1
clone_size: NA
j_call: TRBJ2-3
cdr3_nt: TGCGCCAGCAGCTTGCACCTAGCGGGGGGGCGAGATACGCAGTATTTT
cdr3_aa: CASSLHLAGGRDTQYF

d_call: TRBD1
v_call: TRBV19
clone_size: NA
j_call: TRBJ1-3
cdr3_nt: TGTGCCAGTAGTGGGACAGTCTCTGGAAACACCATATATTTT
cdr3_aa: CASSGTVSGNTIYF

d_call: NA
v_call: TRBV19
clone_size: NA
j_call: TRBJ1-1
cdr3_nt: TGTGCCAGTAGTCTCATGCAGGGGTCGGGAACTGAAGCTTTCTTT
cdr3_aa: CASSLMQGSGTEAFF

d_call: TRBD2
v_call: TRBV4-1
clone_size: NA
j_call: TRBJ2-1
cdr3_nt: TGCGCCAGCAGCCAACTGACTAGCGGGGGTGGTGAGCAGTTCTTC
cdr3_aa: CASSQLTSGGGEQFF

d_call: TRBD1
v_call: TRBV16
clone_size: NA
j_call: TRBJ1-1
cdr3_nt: TGTGCCAGCAGCCAATCGAGCAGGGGGACTGAAGCTTTCTTT
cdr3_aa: CASSQSSRGTEAFF

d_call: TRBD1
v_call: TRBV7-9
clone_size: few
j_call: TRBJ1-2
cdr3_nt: TGTTCCAGCAGCTTACTTGAGACAGGGGAGAAGAATGGCTACACCTTC
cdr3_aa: CSSSLLETGEKNGYTF

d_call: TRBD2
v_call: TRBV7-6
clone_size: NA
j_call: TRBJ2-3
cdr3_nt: TGTGCCAGCAGCTTGGTAGCGGGGGCGAGCACAGATACGCAGTATTTT
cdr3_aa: CASSLVAGASTDTQYF

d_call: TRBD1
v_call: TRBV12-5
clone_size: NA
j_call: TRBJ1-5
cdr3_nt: TGTGCTAGTGGCCACAGGGGATGGGGGAGCAATCAGCCCCAGCATTTT
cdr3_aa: CASGHRGWGSNQPQHF

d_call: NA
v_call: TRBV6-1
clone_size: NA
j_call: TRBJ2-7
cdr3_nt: TGTGCCACCTGGGTGGCGCAGGGAAACTCCTACGAGCAGTACTTC
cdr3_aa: CATWVAQGNSYEQYF

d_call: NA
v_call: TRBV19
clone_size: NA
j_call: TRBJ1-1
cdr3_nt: TGTGCCAGCGCCGTGGGGGCGAACACTGAAGCTTTCTTT
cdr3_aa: CASAVGANTEAFF

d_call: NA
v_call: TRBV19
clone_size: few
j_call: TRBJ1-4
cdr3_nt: TGTGCCAGTAGTAGCCAGGTGACAACTAATGAAAAACTGTTTTTT
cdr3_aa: CASSSQVTTNEKLFF

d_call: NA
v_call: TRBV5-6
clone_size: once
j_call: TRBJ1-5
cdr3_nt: TGTGCCAGCAGCTTGGGTCAGGGTGCGATTCAGCCCCAGCATTTT
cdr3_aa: CASSLGQGAIQPQHF

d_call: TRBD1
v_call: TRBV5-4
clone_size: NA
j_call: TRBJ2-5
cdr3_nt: TGTGCCAGCAGCCGCGGACAGGGGGGCGAGACCCAGTACTTC
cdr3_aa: CASSRGQGGETQYF

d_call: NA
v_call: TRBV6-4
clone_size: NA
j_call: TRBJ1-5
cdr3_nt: TGTGCCAGCAGTGCCTTCGGGAATGGGCCCCAGCATTTT
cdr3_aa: CASSAFGNGPQHF

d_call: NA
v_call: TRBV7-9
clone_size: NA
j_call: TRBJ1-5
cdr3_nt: TGTGCCAGCAGCTTAGGGACACTCCACAATCAGCCCCAGCATTTT
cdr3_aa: CASSLGTLHNQPQHF

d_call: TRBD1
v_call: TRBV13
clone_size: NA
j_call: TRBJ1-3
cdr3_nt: TGTGCCAGCAGCCTTTCGGTAGGACAGGGAGCTGGAAACACCATATATTTT
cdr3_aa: CASSLSVGQGAGNTIYF

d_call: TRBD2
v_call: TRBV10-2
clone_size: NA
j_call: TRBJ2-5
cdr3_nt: TGCGCCAGCAGTGTGATGGGACTAGCGGGGGGGCCCGTCCGAGAGACCCAGTACTTC
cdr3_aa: CASSVMGLAGGPVRETQYF

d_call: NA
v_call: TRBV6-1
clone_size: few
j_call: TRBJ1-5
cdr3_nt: TGTGCCAGCAGTGAATTAGCGGGTAATCAGCCCCAGCATTTT
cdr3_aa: CASSELAGNQPQHF

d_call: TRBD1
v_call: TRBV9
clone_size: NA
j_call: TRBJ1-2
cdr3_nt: TGTGCCAGCAATTCAGGGGGCATAGACTATGGCTACACCTTC
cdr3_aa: CASNSGGIDYGYTF

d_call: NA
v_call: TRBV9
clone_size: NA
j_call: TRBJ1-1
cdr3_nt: TGTGCCAGCAGCGTAGGGGCGACAGGGAACACTGAAGCTTTCTTT
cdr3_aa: CASSVGATGNTEAFF

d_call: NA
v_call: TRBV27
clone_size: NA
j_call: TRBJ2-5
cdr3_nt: TGTGCCAGCAGTTTGGGCGGGGAGCAGTACTTC
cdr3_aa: CASSLGGEQYF

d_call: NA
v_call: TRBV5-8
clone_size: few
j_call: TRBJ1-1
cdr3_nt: TGTGCGAGCAGGGTGGGCAGCACTGAAGCTTTCTTT
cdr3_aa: CASRVGSTEAFF

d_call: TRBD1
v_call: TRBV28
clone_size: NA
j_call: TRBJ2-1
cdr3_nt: TGTGCCAGCAGCCTGAACAGGGGGTGGTACAATGAGCAGTTCTTC
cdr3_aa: CASSLNRGWYNEQFF

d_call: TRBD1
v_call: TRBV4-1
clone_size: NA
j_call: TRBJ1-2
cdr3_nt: TGCGCCAGCAAAGTGCTGGGGCAGGGGGGTGGCTACACCTTC
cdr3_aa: CASKVLGQGGGYTF

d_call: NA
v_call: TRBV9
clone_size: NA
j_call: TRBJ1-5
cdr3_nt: TGTGCCAGCAGCGTAGAACAGGATCAGCCCCAGCATTTT
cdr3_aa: CASSVEQDQPQHF

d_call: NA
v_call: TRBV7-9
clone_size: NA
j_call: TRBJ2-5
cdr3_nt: TGTGCCAGCAGCCCTGATACTACTAGGGTCCGGGAGACCCAGTACTTC
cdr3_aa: CASSPDTTRVRETQYF

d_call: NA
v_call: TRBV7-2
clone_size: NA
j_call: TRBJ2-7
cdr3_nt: TGTGCCAGCAGCTTAGCGCTTGGGGCGAATTACGAGCAGTACTTC
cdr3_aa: CASSLALGANYEQYF

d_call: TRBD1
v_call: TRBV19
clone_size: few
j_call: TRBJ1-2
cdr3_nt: TGTGCCAGTAGTATAGGGTCGGCAGGGGGCTATGGCTACACCTTC
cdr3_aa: CASSIGSAGGYGYTF

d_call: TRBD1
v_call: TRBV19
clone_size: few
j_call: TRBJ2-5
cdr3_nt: TGTGCCAGTAGTATATTTGGGACAGGCCAAGAGACCCAGTACTTC
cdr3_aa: CASSIFGTGQETQYF